This TCR beta chain is drawn from a study of CD8+CD57+ T cells in acquired aplastic anemia. On the study more broadly: Across the sorted CD4+ and CD8+ cells, DNA amounts averaged roughly 3 ug.

The template for TCR beta VDJ and CDR3 sequence profiling was genomic DNA. MiXCR, applied by TCRdb to the reads, yields one record per CDR3 protein. Among 150,000 to 200,000 distinct CDR3 sequences listed, roughly 64% were seen once. Study findings and constraints: A set of around 30 CD8+ CDR3 sequences was shared between patients and controls, and these sequences appeared highly expressed in patients.

The V and J ends lost 1 base and 1 base respectively, with 10 bases between them. CDR1 LNHDA and CDR2 SQIVND come from the germline V gene (reference sequence). The CDR3 is 16 amino acids. This clonotype was recorded once. Its target is not known. The receptor was derived from a human donor with severe aplastic anemia or a healthy control (not recorded which). The chain is built from TRBV19 and TRBJ2-2; possibly TRBD2 for D (6 bases). Material for sequencing was sorted CD4+, CD8+, or CD8+CD57+ T cells (not recorded which) from PBMCs. The CDR3 here is CASSIVGGRNTGELFF. CDR3 coding DNA: TGTGCCAGTAGTATAGTGGGGGGAAGGAACACCGGGGAGCTGTTTTTT.